This TCR beta chain came from a study of cytomegalovirus exposure and HLA in healthy donors (dated by TCRdb to 2017 to 2019). Regarding the study in general: According to an earlier analysis of around 600 of the donors, 150 million to 200 million T cells yielded over 100 million unique TCR beta sequences and 276 Gb of sequence data. HLA typing included class I and class II loci at four-digit resolution. Typing coverage varied by locus: roughly 629-630 donors for A, B, C, DRB1 and DQB1; approximately 500 for DQA1; approximately 610 for DPA1; around 450 for DPB1. Among roughly 370 genotyped donors of the cohort, an average of approximately 240,000 unique TCR beta nucleotide sequences were sequenced per donor, around a sixth of them non-productive. All discovery cohort repertoires had been generated on a single sequencing platform. A later genetic analysis took genome-wide SNP genotypes for about three fifths of the roughly 700 donors and used that subset as a discovery cohort. An early release covering more than 500 HLA-typed donors comprised about 290 gigabases of sequencing data and tens of millions of unique TCR sequences. The study was designed to test whether signatures of past pathogen exposure could be identified by cataloging public T cell receptors. Five DR-DQ haplotypes were handled as single units for association and clustering, since linkage in the cohort was strong. To decide whether each TCR beta V gene segment behaved as functional or pseudogenic, an earlier analysis of 587 of the donors relied on high-throughput TCR beta sequencing. The study used immunosequencing to profile the T cell repertoires of 666 subjects and linked those repertoires to cytomegalovirus serostatus. Donor age, sex, ethnicity and CMV serostatus were compiled alongside the repertoire data. Of the 300 to 500 genotyped donors, 81% were placed in the genetic ancestry cluster associated with self-reported Caucasian donors. Along with the approximately 650-subject first cohort, a separate validation cohort of 120 different subjects was used. In a later analysis, previously published TCR beta repertoires from 550 to 750 donors were re-analyzed and high-resolution HLA genotyping was added so that TCR occurrence patterns could be studied. The study combined high-throughput TCR immunosequencing, statistical association of individual TCRs with disease status, and machine learning to predict cytomegalovirus infection status. The later analysis used no new phenotypic data to find candidate immune exposures, relying instead on TCR beta sequences and their occurrence across donors. Broad study findings and their caveats: According to a later analysis, parvovirus B19, influenza, CMV and Epstein-Barr virus appeared linked to several top co-occurrence clusters. V-gene and J-gene trimming of TCR beta chains was associated with a missense DCLRE1C variant in a later genetic analysis, and the association was replicated in an independent cohort. In an earlier analysis of 587 of the donors, most TCR beta V segments appeared in productive rearrangements about 90% or about 30% of the time, broadly matching IMGT annotations. Presence/absence analyses assumed roughly uniform sequencing depth across donors, an assumption that may not hold. In a later analysis, TCR association rates were found to vary across HLA loci, with the most associated TCRs seen for DRB1 alleles and the fewest for HLA-C alleles. When HLA alleles, especially DR and DQ, strongly co-occurred, TCR associations were difficult to assign to individual alleles. Compared with the approximately 670-donor mean, donors in an Asian-associated ancestry cluster had fewer N-insertions in productive TCRs, according to a later genetic analysis. HLA typing was unavailable for some donors at each locus, so association tests used only the typed subset. Some 15 rarely observed V segments, including chromosome 9 orphons, were excluded from the earlier analysis of several hundred of the donors because counts were too low. CMV serostatus was the only immune exposure information available for the cohort. Linkage disequilibrium might explain the correlated functional status among segregating V segments, but an unknown experimental factor could not be ruled out. The authors suggested that the approach could potentially be extended to other disease states and immunological phenotypes. In a later analysis, HLA-associated TCR beta chains showed more clonal expansion and lower generation probabilities than non-associated chains that were equally common. A further reported finding was that TCR beta sequences accurately predicted the HLA-A and HLA-B alleles for most subjects in the first cohort. Cytomegalovirus status was reported to be diagnosed by the classifier with high specificity and sensitivity in both the original and validation cohorts. The sequencing pipeline was judged likely to have produced a cluster of highly shared sequence variants as a technical artifact. The cohort was sequenced for TCR beta chains only, and without alpha or paired-chain data the features that could be detected were limited. While some public TCRs were present in many individuals, most TCR sequences turned up only very rarely across donors. Three of the identified cytomegalovirus-associated TCR beta chains were confirmed in vitro to be specific for cytomegalovirus antigens. Most CMV-associated TCR beta chains appeared to be HLA-restricted in a later analysis, and the HLA associations seemed to be driven largely by CMV exposure. Some IMGT-functional V segments, including TRBV6-2 and TRBV6-3, could not be distinguished by the 87-base-pair reads and were therefore excluded. Specific HLA alleles were associated with 15,000 to 20,000 TCR beta sequences at a false discovery rate of 0.05 in a later analysis. A total of about 180 TCR beta chains were listed by the study as associated with cytomegalovirus.

The cohort comprised some 680 healthy bone marrow donors. At the time of sampling, all cohort members were nominally healthy, though unrecorded immune exposures were likely present. The donor tested CMV seropositive and was one of the 289 seropositive cohort members. A peripheral blood sample was provided by each donor, and peripheral blood mononuclear cells were used for TCR beta sequencing. Genomic DNA extraction from the blood cell samples was performed with the Qiagen DNeasy Blood Extraction Kit. As for this clone: The antigen it recognizes is unknown. The record has no base qualities; no much larger clone is one base away.

Libraries were constructed by the immunoSEQ multiplex PCR assay. A mixture of 60 forward primers for TCR Vbeta segments and 13 reverse primers for TCR Jbeta segments was used in the multiplex PCR. The CDR3 region of rearranged TCR beta genes was amplified from genomic DNA by a multiplex PCR assay. The amplified TCR beta libraries were sequenced on the Illumina HiSeq System as 87-base-pair reads. In the authors' own workflow: A later analysis counted 65 million to 90 million unique TCR beta chains across the 690 or so repertoires, and around 9.9 million of these chains were shared by at least two donors. Raw reads were error-corrected and collapsed into unique sequences with a nearest-neighbor algorithm that merged closely related sequences to remove PCR and sequencing errors. To assign V, D and J gene segments, CDR3 sequences were aligned to IMGT reference sequences. For a sequence to be retained, a match of at least six nucleotides was required to both a V gene segment and a J gene segment. Rearrangements were classified as productive when the CDR3 lacked stop codons and remained in frame with V and J, and all other rearrangements were classified as non-productive. Following IMGT convention, CDR3 was defined as the stretch from the second conserved V-encoded cysteine to the conserved J-encoded phenylalanine. The earlier analysis of around 640 of the donors excluded sequences that lacked an unambiguous match to a single V gene segment. In an earlier analysis of approximately 550 of the donors, V segments were called functional above 56.7% productive rearrangements and were called segregating when the between-donor standard deviation exceeded 5%. A statistical classification framework was built for diagnosing cytomegalovirus status from the catalog of TCR beta chain sequences. In a later analysis, TCR nucleotide sequences were compared against IMGT/GENE-DB human TR gene sequences so that V and J genes could be assigned. A later analysis assigned CDR3 sequences and most-parsimonious VDJ recombination scenarios with the TCRdist pipeline. A later analysis defined each TCR beta chain by its CDR3 amino acid sequence plus V-gene family, and excluded reads lacking a unique V-gene family. To address suspected cross-contamination and a sequencing artifact, a later analysis removed approximately 590 highly shared, low-generation-probability nucleotide sequences. A later analysis calculated a clonal expansion index for each public chain from normalized within-repertoire ranks of inferred template counts. In a later analysis, generation probabilities were computed using a VDJ recombination model fitted to out-of-frame rearrangements, and the results were checked against IGoR. In a later analysis, hypergeometric tests were used to score TCR-TCR, TCR-HLA and TCR-CMV co-occurrence, with a repertoire-size bias correction applied to TCR pairs. To estimate false discovery rates, a later analysis permuted the HLA or CMV assignments 20 times. A later analysis grouped co-occurring TCRs with DBSCAN, adding TCRdist sequence similarity when clustering within HLA-allele-positive subsets. Co-occurrence clustering excluded repertoires with fewer than 30,000 or more than 120,000 public chains, plus five with anomalous nucleotide sharing. TCRdb stores this immuneACCESS table with in-frame sequences only. Part of the clones is absent; in the studies checked, under half of the shortfall reflects unresolved V genes, and no reason is known for the rest. V and J calls and clone size follow that table, whereas D and trimming were derived from the DNA. The sample table holds 100,000 to 120,000 clones, of which 70% to 80% were seen once. Around 4.3% of the sample rests with the top ten.

V was cut back by 1 base and J by 4 bases, leaving a gap of 13 bases between them. The CDR3 covers 15 residues, taking in both the cysteine and the phenylalanine. The read is trimmed to its CDR3 DNA, 45 bases read in frame from base 1. Reading the germline V gene gives CDR1 KGHSH and CDR2 LQKENI. This clonotype was sampled from a woman in her 40s in good health and CMV-seropositive. The chain is made from TRBV18 and TRBJ2-5, and perhaps TRBD1 as D gene, on 6 matching bases. The specimen was PBMCs. The CDR3 sequence is CASSPQQGIGETQYF. Read as DNA, the sequence is TGTGCCAGCTCACCACAGCAGGGGATCGGAGAGACCCAGTACTTC.